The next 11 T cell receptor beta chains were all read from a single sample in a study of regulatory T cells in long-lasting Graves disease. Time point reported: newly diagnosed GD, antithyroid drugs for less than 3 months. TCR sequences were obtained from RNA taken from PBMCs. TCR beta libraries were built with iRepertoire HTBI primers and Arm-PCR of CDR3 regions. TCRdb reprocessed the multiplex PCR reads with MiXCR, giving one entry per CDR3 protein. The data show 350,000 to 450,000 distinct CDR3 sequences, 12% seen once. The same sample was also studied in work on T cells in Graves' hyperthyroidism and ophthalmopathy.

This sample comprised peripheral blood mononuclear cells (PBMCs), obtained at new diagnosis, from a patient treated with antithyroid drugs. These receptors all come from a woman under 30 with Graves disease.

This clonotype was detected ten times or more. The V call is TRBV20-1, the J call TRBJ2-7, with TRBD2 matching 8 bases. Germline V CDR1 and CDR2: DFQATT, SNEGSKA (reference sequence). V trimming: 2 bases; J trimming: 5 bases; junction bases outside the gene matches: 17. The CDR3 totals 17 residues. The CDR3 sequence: CSARNPREGTSSHEQYF. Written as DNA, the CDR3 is TGCAGTGCTAGAAACCCTCGTGAAGGGACTAGTTCCCACGAGCAGTACTTC.

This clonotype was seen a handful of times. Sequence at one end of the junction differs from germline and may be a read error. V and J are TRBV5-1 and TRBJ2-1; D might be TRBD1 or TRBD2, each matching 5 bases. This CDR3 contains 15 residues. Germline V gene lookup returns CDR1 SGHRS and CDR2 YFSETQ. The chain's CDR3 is CVSTSGQSSYNEQFF. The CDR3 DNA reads TGCGTCAGCACGTCGGGGCAGAGCTCCTACAATGAGCAGTTCTTC.

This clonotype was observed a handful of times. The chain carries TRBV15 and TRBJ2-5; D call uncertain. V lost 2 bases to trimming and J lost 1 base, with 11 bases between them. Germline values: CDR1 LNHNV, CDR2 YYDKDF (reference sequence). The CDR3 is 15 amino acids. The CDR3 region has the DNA TGTGCCACCAGCAGAAGTTGGGCGGCCCAAGAGACCCAGTACTTC. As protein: CATSRSWAAQETQYF.

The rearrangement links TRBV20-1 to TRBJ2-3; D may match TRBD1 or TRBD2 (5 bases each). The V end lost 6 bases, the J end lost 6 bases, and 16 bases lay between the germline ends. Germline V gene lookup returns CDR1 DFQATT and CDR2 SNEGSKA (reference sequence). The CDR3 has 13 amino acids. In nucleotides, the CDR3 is TGCAGTGCCCCGGGGACCCAGCGGGATACGCAGTATTTT. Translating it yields CSAPGTQRDTQYF.

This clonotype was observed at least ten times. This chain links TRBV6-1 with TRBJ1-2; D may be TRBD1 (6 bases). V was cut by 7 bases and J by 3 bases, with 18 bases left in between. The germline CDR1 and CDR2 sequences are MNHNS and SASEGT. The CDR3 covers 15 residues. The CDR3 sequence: CASTNLQGRDYGYTF. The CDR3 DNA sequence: TGTGCCAGCACGAACTTACAGGGAAGAGACTATGGCTACACCTTC.

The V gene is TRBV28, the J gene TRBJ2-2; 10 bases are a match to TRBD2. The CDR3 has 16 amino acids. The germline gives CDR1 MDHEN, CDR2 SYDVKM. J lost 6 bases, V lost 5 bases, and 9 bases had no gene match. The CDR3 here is CASSSQSGRVAGELFF. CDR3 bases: TGTGCCAGCAGTAGCCAAAGCGGGAGGGTTGCCGGGGAGCTGTTTTTT.

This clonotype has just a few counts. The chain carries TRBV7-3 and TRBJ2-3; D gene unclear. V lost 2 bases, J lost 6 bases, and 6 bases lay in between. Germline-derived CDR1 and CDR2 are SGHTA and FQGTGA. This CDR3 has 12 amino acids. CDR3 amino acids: CASSLWQDTQYF. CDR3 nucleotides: TGTGCCAGCAGCTTATGGCAGGATACGCAGTATTTT.

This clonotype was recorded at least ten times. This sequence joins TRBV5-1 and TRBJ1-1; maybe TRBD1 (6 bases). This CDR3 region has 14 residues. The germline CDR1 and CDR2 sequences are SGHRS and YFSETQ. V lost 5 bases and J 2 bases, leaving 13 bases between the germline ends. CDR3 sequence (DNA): TGCGCCAGCAGAGTTGCCGGGGGCAACACTGAAGCTTTCTTT. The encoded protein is CASRVAGGNTEAFF.

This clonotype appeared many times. The CDR3 spells CASSPVLEGTDTQYF. The CDR3 DNA sequence: TGTGCCAGCTCACCGGTCCTAGAGGGCACAGATACGCAGTATTTT. V usage is TRBV18 and J usage is TRBJ2-3; the D is unclear. The germline V gene encodes CDR1 KGHSH and CDR2 LQKENI. CDR3 length: 15 residues. Deletions cut 3 bases from V and 1 base from J, with 11 bases between.

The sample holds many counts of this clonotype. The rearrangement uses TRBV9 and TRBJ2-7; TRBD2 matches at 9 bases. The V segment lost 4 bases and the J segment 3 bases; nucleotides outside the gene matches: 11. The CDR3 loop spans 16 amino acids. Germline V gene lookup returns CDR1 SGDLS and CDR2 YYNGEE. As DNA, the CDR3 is TGTGCCAGCAGCCCCCTTGGCGGACTAGCGATCTACGAGCAGTACTTC. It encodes CASSPLGGLAIYEQYF. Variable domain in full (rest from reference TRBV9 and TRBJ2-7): DSGVTQTPKHLITATGQRVTLRCSPRSGDLSVYWYQQSLDQGLQFLIQYYNGEERAKGNILERFSAQQFPDLHSELNLSSLELGDSALYFCASSPLGGLAIYEQYFGPGTRLTVT.

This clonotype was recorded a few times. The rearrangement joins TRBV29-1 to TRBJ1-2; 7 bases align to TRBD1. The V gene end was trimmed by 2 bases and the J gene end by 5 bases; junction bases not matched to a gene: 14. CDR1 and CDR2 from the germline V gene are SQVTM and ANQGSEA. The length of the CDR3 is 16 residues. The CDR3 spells CSVENRRQGSRYGYTF. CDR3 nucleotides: TGCAGCGTTGAAAACAGAAGACAGGGCTCCCGGTATGGCTACACCTTC.